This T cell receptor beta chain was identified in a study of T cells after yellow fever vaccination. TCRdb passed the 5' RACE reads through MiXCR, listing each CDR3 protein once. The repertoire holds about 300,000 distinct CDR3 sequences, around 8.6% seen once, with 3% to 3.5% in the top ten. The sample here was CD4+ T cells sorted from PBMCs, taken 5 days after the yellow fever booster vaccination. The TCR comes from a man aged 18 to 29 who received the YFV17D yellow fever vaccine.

The CDR3 DNA reads as TGTGCCAGCAGGCGGGGGCGAGGAGCGGGGGGACCGGGACAAGAGACCCAGTACTTC. It translates to CASRRGRGAGGPGQETQYF. The chain recombines TRBV7-8 with TRBJ2-5, with TRBD2 matching 9 bases. With 6 bases clipped from V and 2 bases from J, the junction kept 19 bases outside the gene matches. The CDR3 sequence is 19 residues long. The germline V gene encodes CDR1 SGHVS and CDR2 FQNEAQ.